The sequence of this TCR beta chain was determined in a study of blood T cell repertoires in COVID-19. The CDR3 contains 15 residues. V shed 3 bases and J shed 0 bases, with 10 bases lying between them. The germline V gene encodes CDR1 SGDLS and CDR2 YYNGEE. Some clones are missing from TCRdb's copy, which holds only in-frame ones; the method was immunoSEQ multiplex PCR. The sample has 200,000 to 300,000 clones, 88% seen once. The clonotype was recovered from a woman aged 35 to 49 with acute COVID-19. The sample was PBMCs or T cells enriched from blood (not recorded which). The J gene is TRBJ1-5, the V gene TRBV9; unclear D gene. The CDR3 here is CASSAKESSNQPQHF. The CDR3 region has the DNA TGTGCCAGCAGCGCAAAAGAGTCTAGCAATCAGCCCCAGCATTTT.